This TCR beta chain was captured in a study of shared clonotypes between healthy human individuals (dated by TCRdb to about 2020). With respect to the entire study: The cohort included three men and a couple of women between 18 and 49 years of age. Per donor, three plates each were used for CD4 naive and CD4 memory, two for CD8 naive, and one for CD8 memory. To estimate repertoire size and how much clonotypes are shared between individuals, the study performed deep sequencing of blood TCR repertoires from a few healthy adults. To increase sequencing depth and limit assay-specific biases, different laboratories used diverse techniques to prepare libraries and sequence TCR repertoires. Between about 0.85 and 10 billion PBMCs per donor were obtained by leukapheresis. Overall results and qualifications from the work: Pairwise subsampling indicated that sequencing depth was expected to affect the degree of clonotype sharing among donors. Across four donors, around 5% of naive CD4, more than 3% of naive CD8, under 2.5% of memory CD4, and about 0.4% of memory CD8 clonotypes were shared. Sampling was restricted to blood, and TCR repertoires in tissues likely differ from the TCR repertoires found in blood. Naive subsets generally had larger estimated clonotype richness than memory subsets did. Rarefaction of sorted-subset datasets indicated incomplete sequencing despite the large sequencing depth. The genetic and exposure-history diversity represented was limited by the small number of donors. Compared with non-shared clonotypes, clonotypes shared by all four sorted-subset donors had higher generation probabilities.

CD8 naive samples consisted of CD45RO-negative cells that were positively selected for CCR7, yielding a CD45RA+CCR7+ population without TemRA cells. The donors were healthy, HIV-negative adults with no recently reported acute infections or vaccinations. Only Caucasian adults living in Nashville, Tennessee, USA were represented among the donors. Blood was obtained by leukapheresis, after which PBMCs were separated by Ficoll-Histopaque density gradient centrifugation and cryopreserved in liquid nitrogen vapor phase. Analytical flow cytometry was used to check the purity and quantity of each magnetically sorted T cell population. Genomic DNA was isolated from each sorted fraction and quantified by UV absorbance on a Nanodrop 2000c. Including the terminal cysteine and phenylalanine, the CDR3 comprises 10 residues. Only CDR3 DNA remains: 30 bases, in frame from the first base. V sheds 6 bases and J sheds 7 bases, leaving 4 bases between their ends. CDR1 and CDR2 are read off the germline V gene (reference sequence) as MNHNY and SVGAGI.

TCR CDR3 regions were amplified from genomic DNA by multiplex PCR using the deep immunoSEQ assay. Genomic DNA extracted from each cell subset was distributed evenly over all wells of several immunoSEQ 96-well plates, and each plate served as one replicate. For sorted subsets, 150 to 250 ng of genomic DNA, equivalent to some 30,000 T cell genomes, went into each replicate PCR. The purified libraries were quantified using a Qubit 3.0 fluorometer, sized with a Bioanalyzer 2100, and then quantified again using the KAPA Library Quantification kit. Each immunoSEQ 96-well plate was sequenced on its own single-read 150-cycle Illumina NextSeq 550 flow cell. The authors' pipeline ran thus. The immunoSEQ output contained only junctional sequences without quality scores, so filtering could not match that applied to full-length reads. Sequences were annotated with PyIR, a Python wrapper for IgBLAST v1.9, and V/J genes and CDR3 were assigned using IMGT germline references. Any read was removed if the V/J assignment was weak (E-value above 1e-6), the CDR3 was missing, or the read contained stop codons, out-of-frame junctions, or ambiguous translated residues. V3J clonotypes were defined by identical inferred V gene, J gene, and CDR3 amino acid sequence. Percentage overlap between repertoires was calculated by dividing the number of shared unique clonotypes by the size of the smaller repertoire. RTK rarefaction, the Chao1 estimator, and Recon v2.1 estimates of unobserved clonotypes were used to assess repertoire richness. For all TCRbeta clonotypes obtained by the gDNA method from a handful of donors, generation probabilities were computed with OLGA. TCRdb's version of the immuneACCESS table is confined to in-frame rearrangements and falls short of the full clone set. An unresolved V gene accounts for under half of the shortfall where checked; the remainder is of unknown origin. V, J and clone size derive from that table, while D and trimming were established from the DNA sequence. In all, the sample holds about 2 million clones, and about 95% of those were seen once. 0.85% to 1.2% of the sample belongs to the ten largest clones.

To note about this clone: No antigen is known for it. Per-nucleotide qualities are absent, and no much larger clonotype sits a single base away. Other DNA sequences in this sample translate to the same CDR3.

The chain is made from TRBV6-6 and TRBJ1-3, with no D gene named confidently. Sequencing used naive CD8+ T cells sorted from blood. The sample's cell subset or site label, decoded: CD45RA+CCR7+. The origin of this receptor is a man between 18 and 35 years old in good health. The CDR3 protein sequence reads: CASRGNTIYF. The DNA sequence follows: TGTGCCAGCAGAGGGAACACCATATATTTT.